This T cell receptor (beta chain) derives from a study of blood T cell repertoires in COVID-19 (dated by TCRdb to 2020 to 2021). At the level of the whole study: The collaborator samples originated in the United States, Italy and Spain and spanned the acute and convalescent phases of COVID-19. The samples were drawn from two sources: the first 160 participants of the ongoing ImmuneRACE study, and about 1,300 subjects contributed by 6 global collaborators. Subjects who had been exposed to COVID-19, were actively infected with it, or had recovered from it provided the deeply sampled blood TCRbeta repertoires that made up the dataset. Where HLA class I and class II types were available, the types were taken from metadata supplied by the sample provider, not from assay-based typing. The sample metadata nearly always contained a de-identified subject ID, COVID-19 status, age in years and sex. The material from the prospective study consisted of cDNA or gDNA derived from T cells, B-cell-depleted T cells, or PBMCs. The repertoires were released in a freely available public database intended as a resource for research on the immune response to SARS-CoV-2. Broad study findings and their caveats: The amount of clinical and demographic metadata varied by source and participant and was provided uncurated.

V has 0 bases trimmed and J has 6 bases trimmed; junction bases matching no gene number 4. Via the germline V gene (reference sequence), CDR1 is GTSNPN and CDR2 SVGIG. There are 13 amino acids in the CDR3, from cysteine to phenylalanine inclusive. Solely the CDR3 DNA is kept, with 39 bases framed from the first base. Samples from volunteer blood donors who had recovered from COVID-19 were contributed by a second Seattle source. The collaborating institutions used their own protocols to collect whole blood in K2EDTA tubes. For TCRbeta analysis, collaborators shipped samples as frozen whole blood, isolated PBMCs, or DNA extracted from either of those sample types. TCRbeta CDR3 regions were amplified from genomic DNA by means of the immunoSEQ Assay, a bias-controlled multiplex PCR. The original methods were these. Within the assay, amplification of reference gene primers was used to estimate how many nucleated cells each sample contained. To quantify the absolute abundance of each unique TCRbeta CDR3 rearrangement, sequence reads were collapsed and filtered. For each sample, productive Simpson clonality was calculated by taking the square root of Simpson's diversity index across productive rearrangements. The table was pulled from immuneACCESS by TCRdb, which kept in-frame rearrangements only. Such tables lose some clones; where checked, under half of the loss comes from unresolved V genes, and the rest has no known cause. Clonal size and the V and J genes are those of that table, whereas D and trimming came from the DNA. Present in this sample are approximately 240,000 clones, approximately 83% of which were seen just once. The ten top clones hold about 3% of the sample.

Note on this clone: Its recognized antigen is unknown. It has no much larger one-base neighbor in the sample; base qualities were not kept.

The chain is assembled from TRBV30 and TRBJ2-7; 8 bases in the junction line up with TRBD1. The sample was peripheral blood. The TCR comes from a woman aged 30 to 39 who had recovered from COVID-19. At the DNA level, the sequence is TGTGCCTGGAGTGTACTGGACAGGGCCGAGCAGTACTTC. It is translated as CAWSVLDRAEQYF.